The next 16 T cell receptor beta chains were all read from a single sample in a study of radiotherapy plus CTLA-4 blockade in lung cancer. Repertoires were generated with immunoSEQ multiplex PCR, while TCRdb's copy carries only in-frame clones and drops some. Counted here are about 45,000 clones, more than 60% occurring once; the ten biggest clones make up 15% to 20%. Source: peripheral blood, taken from a patient treated with radiotherapy plus ipilimumab. Receptor source: a human donor with non-small cell lung cancer who had a partial response to radiotherapy plus ipilimumab.

This chain links TRBV11-2 with TRBJ2-5; the match to TRBD2 covers 7 bases. CDR1 and CDR2 from the germline V gene are SGHAT and FQNNGV. The CDR3 has 14 amino acids. J lost 5 bases, V lost 3 bases, and 6 bases had no gene match. The CDR3 region is CASSLAVGGETQYF. The CDR3 DNA is TGTGCCAGCAGCTTGGCCGTGGGAGGGGAGACCCAGTACTTC.

This clone was found once. DNA of the CDR3: TGTGCCAGCAGCTACACCGGGACTAGACGGGGAGAGACCCAGTACTTC. Its translation: CASSYTGTRRGETQYF. This chain joins TRBV7-3 and TRBJ2-5; 8 bases match TRBD2. The CDR3 length is 16 residues. The J segment lost 4 bases and the V segment lost 4 bases, leaving 11 bases of the junction unmatched. The germline gives CDR1 SGHTA, CDR2 FQGTGA.

This clone is a singleton in its sample. This chain joins TRBV30 and TRBJ1-5; 7 bases map to TRBD1. With V trimmed by 1 base and J by 6 bases, 6 bases remained unmatched. CDR1 GTSNPN and CDR2 SVGIG come from the germline V gene (reference sequence). The CDR3 is 14 amino acids. CDR3 coding DNA: TGTGCCTGGAGTGAGCTAGGGGGCAGTCAGCCCCAGCATTTT. Its translation: CAWSELGGSQPQHF.

The chain has TRBV7-9 and TRBJ2-3; D not resolved. From germline, CDR1 is SEHNR and CDR2 FQNEAQ (reference sequence). With 1 base removed from V and 4 bases from J, the gap between germline ends came to 9 bases. This CDR3 has 14 amino acids. CDR3: CASSLVAGADTQYF. The CDR3 DNA follows: TGTGCCAGCAGCTTAGTGGCAGGCGCAGATACGCAGTATTTT. The whole variable domain, remainder taken from reference TRBV7-9 and TRBJ2-3, is DTGVSQNPRHKITKRGQNVTFRCDPISEHNRLYWYRQTLGQGPEFLTYFQNEAQLEKSRLLSDRFSAERPKGSFSTLEIQRTEQGDSAMYLCASSLVAGADTQYFGPGTRLTVL.

The chain links TRBV25-1 to TRBJ1-1; TRBD1 agrees at 9 bases. Germline V gene sequence: CDR1 MGHDK, CDR2 SYGVNS. The CDR3 extends over 14 amino acids. V shed 6 bases and J 0 bases; nucleotides not matched to a gene: 2. The CDR3 spells CASRGQGLNTEAFF. The CDR3 coding sequence is TGTGCCAGCAGGGGACAGGGCCTGAACACTGAAGCTTTCTTT. The full variable domain, in which reference TRBV25-1 and TRBJ1-1 provide the parts outside the CDR3, is EADIYQTPRYLVIGTGKKITLECSQTMGHDKMYWYQQDPGMELHLIHYSYGVNSTEKGDLSSESTVSRIRTEHFPLTLESARPSHTSQYLCASRGQGLNTEAFFGQGTRLTVV.

The chain uses TRBV7-8 and TRBJ2-1; 9 bases fit TRBD1. V lost 5 bases, J lost 5 bases, and 13 bases stayed unmatched. From germline, CDR1 is SGHVS and CDR2 FQNEAQ. This CDR3 has 17 amino acids. CDR3 sequence: CASSHFYAGTGNNEQFF. CDR3 sequence (DNA): TGTGCCAGCAGCCACTTTTACGCCGGGACAGGGAACAATGAGCAGTTCTTC.

Comments on this clone: Germline is not matched at one junction end, which may reflect a read error. V and J are TRBV4-1 and TRBJ1-2; D not certain. The CDR3 covers 12 residues. The germline V gene has CDR1 MGHRA and CDR2 YSYEKL. CDR3: CASSQANYGYTF. CDR3 nucleotides: TGCGCCAGCAGCCAAGCTAATTATGGCTACACCTTC.

The V call is TRBV9, the J call TRBJ1-1; TRBD1 might be the D (5 bases). CDR3 length equals 16 residues. Germline lookup yields CDR1 SGDLS and CDR2 YYNGEE. Trimming cost V 0 bases and J 1 base, with 13 bases left between them. The CDR3 DNA follows: TGTGCCAGCAGCGTAGGGGCGGGGGGTCGGAACACTGAAGCTTTCTTT. Its protein is CASSVGAGGRNTEAFF.

The V gene is TRBV21-1, the J gene TRBJ2-7; the table assigns TRBD1, which was not confirmed against the DNA. TRBV21-1 is labeled a pseudogene. The CDR3 is made up of 17 amino acids. The CDR3 loop reads CASSKRPYRDTSYEQYF. DNA of the CDR3: TGTGCCAGCAGCAAACGACCCTACCGGGACACTTCCTACGAGCAGTACTTC.

The V call is TRBV5-1, the J call TRBJ2-1, with D perhaps matching TRBD2 (6 bases). The germline V gene has CDR1 SGHRS and CDR2 YFSETQ. CDR3 length: 15 residues. Trimming left V 4 bases short and J 8 bases short, with 19 bases between. The CDR3 coding sequence is TGCGCCAGCAGCCCTCCGGGGGAGGTCCTTGATGAGCAGTTCTTC. Translation: CASSPPGEVLDEQFF.

V usage is TRBV30 and J usage is TRBJ2-3; 8 bases are shared with TRBD2. Germline V gene data show CDR1 as GTSNPN and CDR2 as SVGIG (reference sequence). This CDR3 region has 14 residues. Trimming took 0 bases from V and 3 from J; bases not matched to a gene: 2. Here the CDR3 reads CAWSVGGRTDTQYF. The CDR3 DNA reads TGTGCCTGGAGTGTAGGCGGGAGGACAGATACGCAGTATTTT.

This clone was seen a few times. The gene calls are TRBV6-5 and TRBJ2-7, with TRBD2 identical over 13 bases. V shed 2 bases and J 3 bases; nucleotides not matched to a gene: 1. This CDR3 comprises 15 residues. Germline V CDR1 and CDR2: MNHEY, SVGAGI. The CDR3 is CASSYGLAGVYEQYF. CDR3 in DNA: TGTGCCAGCAGTTACGGACTAGCGGGAGTCTACGAGCAGTACTTC.

The gene calls are TRBV15 and TRBJ1-1; TRBD1 matches at 7 bases. V trimming: 6 bases; J trimming: 2 bases; junction bases outside the gene matches: 6. The CDR3 extends over 14 amino acids. Germline-derived CDR1 and CDR2 are LNHNV and YYDKDF (reference sequence). The CDR3 loop is CATRRDSANTEAFF. The CDR3 region has the DNA TGTGCCACCAGACGGGACAGTGCCAACACTGAAGCTTTCTTT.

There are a few counts of this clone. This chain links TRBV4-2 with TRBJ2-1; D gene uncertain. Germline lookup yields CDR1 LGHNA and CDR2 YNFKEQ. V was clipped by 3 bases and J by 5 bases, with 5 bases between them. The CDR3 spans 12 residues. CDR3 residues: CASSHEDNEQFF. CDR3 DNA sequence: TGTGCCAGCAGCCATGAGGACAATGAGCAGTTCTTC.

There are a few counts of this clone. V gene TRBV7-2 combines with J gene TRBJ1-5; 7 nucleotides agree with TRBD1. The CDR3 loop spans 16 amino acids. Germline CDR1 SGHTA, CDR2 FQGNSA. The ends lost 1 base at V and 0 bases at J; junction bases unmatched: 3. DNA for the CDR3: TGTGCCAGCAGCTTAGTGGGACAGCATAGCAATCAGCCCCAGCATTTT. Amino acid sequence: CASSLVGQHSNQPQHF.

The chain employs TRBV7-2 and TRBJ2-3; 13 bases fit TRBD2. Germline trimming cut 5 bases from V and 2 bases from J; bases unmatched to any gene: 13. Germline V gene data show CDR1 as SGHTA and CDR2 as FQGNSA. CDR3 length: 19 residues. CDR3 in DNA: TGTGCCAGCAGCCAAGATCCCCATGGGACTAGCGGGGTCACAGATACGCAGTATTTT. Residues: CASSQDPHGTSGVTDTQYF.